The present TCR beta chain was sequenced within a study of cytomegalovirus exposure and HLA in healthy donors. The study, taken as a whole, reports: Most TCR sequences proved rare, with some public TCRs found in many donors. HLA allele associations emerged for roughly 16,000 TCR beta sequences in a later analysis, at 0.05 false discovery rate. For most TCR beta V segments, an earlier analysis put the productive rate at about 87% or about 30% of the time.

CDR1 and CDR2 from the germline V gene are SGDLS and YYNGEE. This CDR3 has 14 amino acids. J gave up 3 bases and V 3 bases, and 6 bases lay outside the gene matches. On this clone itself: Its antigen is not identified.

Primers: 60 Vbeta forward and 13 Jbeta reverse. The data were produced by immunoSEQ multiplex PCR, yet TCRdb's version contains in-frame clones alone and is incomplete. The repertoire holds 120,000 to 150,000 clones, more than 70% seen once, with nearly 5% in the top ten. Specimen: PBMCs. J is TRBJ2-7 and V is TRBV9; 7 bases match TRBD1. This clonotype was obtained from a woman aged 45 to 65 in good health and CMV-seronegative. In DNA, the CDR3 is TGTGCCAGCAGCGAGAGGGGACAGAGCTACGAGCAGTACTTC. It specifies CASSERGQSYEQYF.